This T cell receptor (beta chain) comes out of a study of control samples from healthy donors and cancer patients. Using immunoSEQ multiplex PCR, the repertoire was profiled, and TCRdb retains in-frame clones only, with some absent. This sample yields about 95,000 clones, of which about 85% are seen a single time; around 15% belongs to the top ten. V lost 3 bases, J lost 3 bases, and 9 bases lay in between. The germline V gene has CDR1 SGHDT and CDR2 YYEEEE. This CDR3 contains 13 residues. This receptor was obtained from a woman in her seventies in good health. The sample taken for sequencing was blood. The chain recombines TRBV5-6 with TRBJ2-5; D may match TRBD1 or TRBD2 (5 bases each). The CDR3 sequence is CASSSGTEETQYF. CDR3 nucleotides: TGTGCCAGCAGCTCCGGGACGGAAGAGACCCAGTACTTC.